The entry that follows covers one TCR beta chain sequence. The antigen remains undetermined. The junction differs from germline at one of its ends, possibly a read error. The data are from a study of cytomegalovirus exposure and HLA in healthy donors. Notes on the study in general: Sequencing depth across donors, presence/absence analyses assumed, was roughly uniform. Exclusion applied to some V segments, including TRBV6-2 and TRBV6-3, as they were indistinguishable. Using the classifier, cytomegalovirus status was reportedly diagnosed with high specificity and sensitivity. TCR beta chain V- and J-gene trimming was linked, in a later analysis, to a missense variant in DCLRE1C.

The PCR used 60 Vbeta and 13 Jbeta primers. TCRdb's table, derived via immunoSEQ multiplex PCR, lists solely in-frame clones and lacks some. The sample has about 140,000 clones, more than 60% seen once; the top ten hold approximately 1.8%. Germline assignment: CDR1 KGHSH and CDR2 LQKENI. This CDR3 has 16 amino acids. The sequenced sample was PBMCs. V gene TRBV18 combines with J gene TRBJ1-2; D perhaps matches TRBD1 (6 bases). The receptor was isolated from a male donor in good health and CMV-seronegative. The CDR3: CARSPVWARGGYGYTF. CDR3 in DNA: TGTGCCCGCTCACCGGTCTGGGCGCGAGGGGGCTATGGCTACACCTTC.